Listed here is a single T cell receptor beta chain. The entry originates in a study of T cell repertoires in cytomegalovirus infection. Study-level background: Indications of both CMV infection and matching HLA type were provided by public TCR beta signatures.

TCRdb used MiXCR to reprocess the reads, holding one entry per CDR3 protein. The table lists over 250,000 distinct CDR3 sequences, over 20% of them singletons. V lost 6 bases, J lost 5 bases, and 5 bases stayed unmatched. CDR1 DFQATT and CDR2 SNEGSKA come from the germline V gene (reference sequence). This CDR3 is 12 amino acids long. Input material: PBMCs. The V and J genes are TRBV20-1 and TRBJ2-3; TRBD2 matches at 7 bases. The receptor was isolated from a human donor in good health (CMV status not recorded). Some clones in this sample may be carry-over from other donors' samples. This chain's CDR3 is CSAPGRVDTQYF. CDR3 nucleotide sequence: TGCAGTGCCCCAGGGAGGGTAGATACGCAGTATTTT.